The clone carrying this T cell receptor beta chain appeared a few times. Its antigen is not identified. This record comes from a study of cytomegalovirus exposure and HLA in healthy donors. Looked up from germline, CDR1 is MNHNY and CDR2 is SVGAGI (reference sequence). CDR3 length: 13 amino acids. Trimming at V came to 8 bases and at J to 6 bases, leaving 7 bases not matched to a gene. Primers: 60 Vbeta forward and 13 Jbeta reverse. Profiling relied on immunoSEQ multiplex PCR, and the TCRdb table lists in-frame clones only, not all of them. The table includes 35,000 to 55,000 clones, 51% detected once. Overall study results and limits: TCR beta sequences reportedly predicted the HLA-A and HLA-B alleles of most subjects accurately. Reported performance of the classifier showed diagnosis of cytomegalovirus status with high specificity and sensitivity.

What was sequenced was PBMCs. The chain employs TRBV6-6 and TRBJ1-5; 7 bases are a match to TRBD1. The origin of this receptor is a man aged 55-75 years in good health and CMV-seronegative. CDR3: CASVAGGIQPQHF. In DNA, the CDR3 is TGTGCCAGCGTGGCAGGGGGAATTCAGCCCCAGCATTTT.